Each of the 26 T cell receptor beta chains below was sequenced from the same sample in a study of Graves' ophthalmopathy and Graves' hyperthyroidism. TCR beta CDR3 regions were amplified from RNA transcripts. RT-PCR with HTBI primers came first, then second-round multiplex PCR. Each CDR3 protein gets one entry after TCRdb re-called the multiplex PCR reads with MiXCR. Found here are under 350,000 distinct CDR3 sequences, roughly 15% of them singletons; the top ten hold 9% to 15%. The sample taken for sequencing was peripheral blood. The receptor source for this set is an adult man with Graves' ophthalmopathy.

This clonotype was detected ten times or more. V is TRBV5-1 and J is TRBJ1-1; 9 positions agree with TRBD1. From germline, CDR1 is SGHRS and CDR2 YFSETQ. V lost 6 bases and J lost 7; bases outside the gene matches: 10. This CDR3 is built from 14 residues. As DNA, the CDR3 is TGCGCCAGCACCTACCTGGACAGGGGAAATGAAGCTTTCTTT. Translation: CASTYLDRGNEAFF.

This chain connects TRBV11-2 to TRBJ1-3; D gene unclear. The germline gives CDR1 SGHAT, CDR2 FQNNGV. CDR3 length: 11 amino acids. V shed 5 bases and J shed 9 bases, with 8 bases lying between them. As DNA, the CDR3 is TGTGCCAGCAGCAGCCTGACCACCATATATTTT. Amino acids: CASSSLTTIYF.

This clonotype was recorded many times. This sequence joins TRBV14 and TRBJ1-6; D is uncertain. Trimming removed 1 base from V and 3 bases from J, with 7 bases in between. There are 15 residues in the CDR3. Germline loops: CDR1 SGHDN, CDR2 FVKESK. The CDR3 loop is CASSQVRNYNSPLHF. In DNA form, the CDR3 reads TGTGCCAGCAGCCAAGTGAGAAACTATAATTCACCCCTCCACTTT.

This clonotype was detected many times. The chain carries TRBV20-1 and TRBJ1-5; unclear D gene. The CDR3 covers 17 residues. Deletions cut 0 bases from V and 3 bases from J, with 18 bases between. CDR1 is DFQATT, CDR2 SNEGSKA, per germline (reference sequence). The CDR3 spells CSARDSSGDLYNQPQHF. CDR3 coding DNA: TGCAGTGCTAGAGATTCGTCGGGAGACCTTTACAATCAGCCCCAGCATTTT.

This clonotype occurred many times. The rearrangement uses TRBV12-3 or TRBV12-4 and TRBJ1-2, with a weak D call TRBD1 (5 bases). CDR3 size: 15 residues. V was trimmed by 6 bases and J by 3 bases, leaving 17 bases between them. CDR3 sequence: CASRPIGRGDYGYTF. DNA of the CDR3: TGTGCCAGCAGACCTATTGGGCGGGGGGACTATGGCTACACCTTC.

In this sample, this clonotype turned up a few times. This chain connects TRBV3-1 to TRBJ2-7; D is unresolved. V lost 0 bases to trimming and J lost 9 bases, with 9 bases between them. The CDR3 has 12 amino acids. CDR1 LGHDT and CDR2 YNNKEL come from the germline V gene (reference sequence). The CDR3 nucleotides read TGTGCCAGCAGCCAAGACAGGCAACGGCAGTACTTC. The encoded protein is CASSQDRQRQYF.

CDR3 in amino acids: CASSPGTGNSGANVLTF. DNA for the CDR3: TGTGCCAGCTCGCCCGGTACAGGGAACTCTGGGGCCAACGTCCTGACTTTC. The chain recombines TRBV18 with TRBJ2-6; D might be TRBD1 (6 bases). The germline V and J ends were trimmed by 6 bases and 0 bases, with 15 bases remaining between them. This CDR3 has 17 amino acids. Germline V gene data show CDR1 as KGHSH and CDR2 as LQKENI.

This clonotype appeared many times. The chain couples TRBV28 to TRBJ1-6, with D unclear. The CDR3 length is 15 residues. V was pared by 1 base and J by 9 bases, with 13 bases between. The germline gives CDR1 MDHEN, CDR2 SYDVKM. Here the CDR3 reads CASSLYGIPSSPLHF. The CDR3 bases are TGTGCCAGCAGTTTATATGGGATCCCATCTTCACCCCTCCACTTT. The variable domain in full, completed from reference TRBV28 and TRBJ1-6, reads DVKVTQSSRYLVKRTGEKVFLECVQDMDHENMFWYRQDPGLGLRLIYFSYDVKMKEKGDIPEGYSVSREKKERFSLILESASTNQTSMYLCASSLYGIPSSPLHFGNGTRLTVT.

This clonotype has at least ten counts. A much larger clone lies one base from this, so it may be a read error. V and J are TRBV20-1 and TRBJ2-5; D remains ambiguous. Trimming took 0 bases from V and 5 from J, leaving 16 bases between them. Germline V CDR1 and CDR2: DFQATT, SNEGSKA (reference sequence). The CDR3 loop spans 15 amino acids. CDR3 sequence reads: CSARDSAKLGETQYF. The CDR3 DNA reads TGCAGTGCTAGAGATTCGGCTAAATTGGGCGAGACCCAGTACTTC.

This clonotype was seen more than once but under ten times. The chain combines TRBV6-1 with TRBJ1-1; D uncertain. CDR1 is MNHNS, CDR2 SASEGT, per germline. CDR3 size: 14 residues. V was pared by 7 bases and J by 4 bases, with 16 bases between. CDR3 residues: CASTQSVGFTEAFF. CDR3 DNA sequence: TGTGCCAGCACCCAGTCGGTAGGGTTCACTGAAGCTTTCTTT.

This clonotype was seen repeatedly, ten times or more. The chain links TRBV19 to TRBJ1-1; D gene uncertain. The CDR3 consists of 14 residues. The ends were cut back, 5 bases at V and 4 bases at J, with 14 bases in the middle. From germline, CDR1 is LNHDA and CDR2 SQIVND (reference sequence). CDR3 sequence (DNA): TGTGCCAGTAGTCAGGCACGTTGGACCACTGAAGCTTTCTTT. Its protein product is CASSQARWTTEAFF.

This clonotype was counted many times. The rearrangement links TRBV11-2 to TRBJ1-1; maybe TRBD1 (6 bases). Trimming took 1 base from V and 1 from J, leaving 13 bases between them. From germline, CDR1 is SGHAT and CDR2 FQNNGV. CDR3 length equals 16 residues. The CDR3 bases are TGTGCCAGCAGCTTAGGGTCAGGGGCCGCGAACACTGAAGCTTTCTTT. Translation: CASSLGSGAANTEAFF.

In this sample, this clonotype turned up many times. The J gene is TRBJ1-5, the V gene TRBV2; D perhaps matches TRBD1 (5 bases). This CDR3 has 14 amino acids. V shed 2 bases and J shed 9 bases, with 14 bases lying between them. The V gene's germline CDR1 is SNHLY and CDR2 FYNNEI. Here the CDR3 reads CASSEFRVGGPQHF. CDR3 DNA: TGTGCCAGCAGTGAATTCAGGGTCGGTGGGCCCCAGCATTTT.

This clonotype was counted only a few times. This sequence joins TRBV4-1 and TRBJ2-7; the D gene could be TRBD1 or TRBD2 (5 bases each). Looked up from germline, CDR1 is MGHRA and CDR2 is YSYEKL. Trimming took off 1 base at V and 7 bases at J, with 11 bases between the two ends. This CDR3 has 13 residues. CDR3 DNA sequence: TGCGCCAGCAGCCAAGGGGACCAACGTGAGCAGTACTTC. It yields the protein CASSQGDQREQYF.

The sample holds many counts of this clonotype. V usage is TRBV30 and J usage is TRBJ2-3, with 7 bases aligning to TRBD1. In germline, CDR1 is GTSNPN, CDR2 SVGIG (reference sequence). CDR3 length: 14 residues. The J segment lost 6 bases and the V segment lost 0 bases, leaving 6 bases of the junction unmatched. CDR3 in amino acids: CAWSVKTGLDTQYF. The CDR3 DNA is TGTGCCTGGAGTGTAAAGACAGGGTTGGATACGCAGTATTTT.

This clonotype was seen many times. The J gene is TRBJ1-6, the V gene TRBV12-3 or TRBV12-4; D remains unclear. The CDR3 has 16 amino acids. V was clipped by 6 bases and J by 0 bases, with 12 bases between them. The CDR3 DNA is TGTGCCAGCAGCCCTGCCCCGAGCTCCTATAATTCACCCCTCCACTTT. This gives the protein CASSPAPSSYNSPLHF.

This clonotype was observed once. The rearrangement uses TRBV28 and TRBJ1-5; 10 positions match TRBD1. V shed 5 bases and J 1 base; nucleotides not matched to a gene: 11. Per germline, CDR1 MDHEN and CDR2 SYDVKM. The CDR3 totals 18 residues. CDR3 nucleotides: TGTGCCAGCAGTAATAAGCCGGGACAGGGGAGGAGCAATCAGCCCCAGCATTTT. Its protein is CASSNKPGQGRSNQPQHF.

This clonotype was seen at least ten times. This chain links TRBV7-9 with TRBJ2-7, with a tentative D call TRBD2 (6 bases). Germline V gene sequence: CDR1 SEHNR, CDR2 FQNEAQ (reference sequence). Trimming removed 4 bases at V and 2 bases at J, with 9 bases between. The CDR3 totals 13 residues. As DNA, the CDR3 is TGTGCCAGCAGCTCCGGGACTCCCTACGAGCAGTACTTC. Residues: CASSSGTPYEQYF.

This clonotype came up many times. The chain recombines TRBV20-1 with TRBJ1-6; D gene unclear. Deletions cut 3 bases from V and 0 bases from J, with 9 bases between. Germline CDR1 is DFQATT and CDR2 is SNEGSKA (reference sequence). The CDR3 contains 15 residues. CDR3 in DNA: TGCAGTGCTAGTAAGGAGAGCTCCTATAATTCACCCCTCCACTTT. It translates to CSASKESSYNSPLHF.

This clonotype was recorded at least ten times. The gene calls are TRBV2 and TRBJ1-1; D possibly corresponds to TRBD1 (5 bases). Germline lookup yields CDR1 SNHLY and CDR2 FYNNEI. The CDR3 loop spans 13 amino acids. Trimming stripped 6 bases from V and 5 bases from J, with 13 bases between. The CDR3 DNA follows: TGTGCCAGCAGCCGCCTCGAGGGGACTGAAGCTTTCTTT. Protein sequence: CASSRLEGTEAFF. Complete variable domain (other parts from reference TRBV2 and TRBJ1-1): EPEVTQTPSHQVTQMGQEVILRCVPISNHLYFYWYRQILGQKVEFLVSFYNNEISEKSEIFDDQFSVERPDGSNFTLKIRSTKLEDSAMYFCASSRLEGTEAFFGQGTRLTVV.

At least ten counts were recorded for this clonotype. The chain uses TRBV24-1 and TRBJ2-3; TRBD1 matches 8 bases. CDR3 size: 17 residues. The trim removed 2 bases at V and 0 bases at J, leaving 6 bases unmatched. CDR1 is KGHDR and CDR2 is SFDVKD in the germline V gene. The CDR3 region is CATSDYPTGGSTDTQYF. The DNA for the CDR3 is TGTGCCACCAGTGATTATCCTACAGGGGGGAGCACAGATACGCAGTATTTT.

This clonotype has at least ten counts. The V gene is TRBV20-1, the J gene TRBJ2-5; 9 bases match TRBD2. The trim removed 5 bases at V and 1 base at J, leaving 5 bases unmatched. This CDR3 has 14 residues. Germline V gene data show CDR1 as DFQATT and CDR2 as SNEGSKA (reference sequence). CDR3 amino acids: CSAFSGSGQETQYF. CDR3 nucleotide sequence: TGCAGTGCTTTTAGCGGGAGTGGCCAAGAGACCCAGTACTTC.

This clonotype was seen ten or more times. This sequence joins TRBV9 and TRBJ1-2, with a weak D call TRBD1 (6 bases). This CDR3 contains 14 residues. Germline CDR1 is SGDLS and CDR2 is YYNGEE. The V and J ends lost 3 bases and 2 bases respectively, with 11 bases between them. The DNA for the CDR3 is TGTGCCAGCAGCGCGGACAGATCAAACTATGGCTACACCTTC. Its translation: CASSADRSNYGYTF.

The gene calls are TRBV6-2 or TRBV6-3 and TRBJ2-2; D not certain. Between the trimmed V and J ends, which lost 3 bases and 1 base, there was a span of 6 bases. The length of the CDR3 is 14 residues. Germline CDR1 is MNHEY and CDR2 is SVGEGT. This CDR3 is CASSYDGNTGELFF. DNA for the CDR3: TGTGCCAGCAGTTATGACGGGAACACCGGGGAGCTGTTTTTT.

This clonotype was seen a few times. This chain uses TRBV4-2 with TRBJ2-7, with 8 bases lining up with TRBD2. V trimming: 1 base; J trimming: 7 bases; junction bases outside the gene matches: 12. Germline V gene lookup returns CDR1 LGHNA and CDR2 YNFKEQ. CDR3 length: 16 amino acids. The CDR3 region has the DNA TGTGCCAGCAGCCAAGCGGGGCGGATGGGCGGGGGGGAGCAGTACTTC. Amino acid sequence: CASSQAGRMGGGEQYF.

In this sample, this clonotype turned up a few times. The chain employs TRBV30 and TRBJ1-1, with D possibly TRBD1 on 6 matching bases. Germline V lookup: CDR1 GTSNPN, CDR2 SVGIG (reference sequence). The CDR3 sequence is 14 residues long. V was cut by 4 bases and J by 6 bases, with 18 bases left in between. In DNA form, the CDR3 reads TGTGCCTGGAACGAAGGCGCGGGGGCCCCTGAAGCTTTCTTT. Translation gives CAWNEGAGAPEAFF.